The entry below gives a single T cell receptor beta chain sequence along with its context. Its antigen is still unknown. 5'RACE template switching built TCR beta cDNA with unique molecular identifiers. TCRdb reanalyzed the 5' RACE reads, giving one entry per CDR3 protein sequence and no DNA. Its listing shows hundreds of thousands of distinct CDR3 sequences. This entry belongs to a study of T cells expressing NK-cell markers. As for the study in general: HCMV seropositivity characterized seven of the eight sequenced donors, and seronegativity one. Findings of the study overall: Similarly, these clonotypes led the CD3+CD56-NKG2C+ fraction as well in a few donors. Over 5 donors had dominant NKG2C+ clonotypes that comprised roughly 1.0-7.0% of their CD8+ T cells.

The CDR3 contains 14 residues. The J gene is TRBJ2-4, the V gene TRBV21-1; TCRdb proposes TRBD2, but this gene call is untestable without DNA. TRBV21-1 is a recognized pseudogene. The sequence came from a woman between 18 and 75 years old in good health. Sequenced sample: blood T cells: a sorted CD56 or NKG2C T cell subset, CD4+ or CD8+ T cells, or bulk PBMC T cells (not recorded which). The CDR3 here is CASSHRPNKNIQYF.